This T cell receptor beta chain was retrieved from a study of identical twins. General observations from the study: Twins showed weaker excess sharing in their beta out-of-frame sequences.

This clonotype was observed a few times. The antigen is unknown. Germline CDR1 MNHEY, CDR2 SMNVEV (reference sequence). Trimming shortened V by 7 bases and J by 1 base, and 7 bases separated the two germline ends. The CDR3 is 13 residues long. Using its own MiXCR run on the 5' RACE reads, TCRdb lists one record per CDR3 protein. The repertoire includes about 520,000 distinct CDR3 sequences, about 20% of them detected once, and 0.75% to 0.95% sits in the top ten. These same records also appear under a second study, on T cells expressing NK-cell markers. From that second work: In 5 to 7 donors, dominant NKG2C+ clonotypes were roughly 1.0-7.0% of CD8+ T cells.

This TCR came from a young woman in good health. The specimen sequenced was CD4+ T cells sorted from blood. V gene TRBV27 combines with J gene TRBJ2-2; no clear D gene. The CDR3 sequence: CASTDVNTGELFF. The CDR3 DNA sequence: TGTGCCAGCACTGACGTGAACACCGGGGAGCTGTTTTTT.